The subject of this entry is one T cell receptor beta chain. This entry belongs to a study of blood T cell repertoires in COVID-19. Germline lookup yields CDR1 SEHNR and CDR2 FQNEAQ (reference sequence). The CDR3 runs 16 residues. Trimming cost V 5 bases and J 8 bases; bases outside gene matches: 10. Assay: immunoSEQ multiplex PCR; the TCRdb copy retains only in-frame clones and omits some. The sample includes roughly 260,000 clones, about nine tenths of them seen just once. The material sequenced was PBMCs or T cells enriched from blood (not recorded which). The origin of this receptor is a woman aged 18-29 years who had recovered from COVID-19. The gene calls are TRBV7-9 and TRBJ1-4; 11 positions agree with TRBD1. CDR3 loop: CASSAYPGQGDEKLFF. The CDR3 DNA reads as TGTGCCAGCAGCGCCTACCCGGGACAGGGGGACGAAAAACTGTTTTTT. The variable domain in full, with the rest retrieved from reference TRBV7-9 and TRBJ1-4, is DTGVSQNPRHKITKRGQNVTFRCDPISEHNRLYWYRQTLGQGPEFLTYFQNEAQLEKSRLLSDRFSAERPKGSFSTLEIQRTEQGDSAMYLCASSAYPGQGDEKLFFGSGTQLSVL.